The rows below give T cell receptor beta chains drawn from one sample of a study of blood T cells in healthy people across ages. TCRdb passed the 5' RACE reads through MiXCR, listing each CDR3 protein once. Among about 670,000 distinct CDR3 sequences, more than 45% were seen once, and the ten largest hold roughly 12%. Sequenced material: blood. Receptors originate from a woman older than 75 in good health. The CDR3 runs from the conserved cysteine through the conserved F or W. D genes are given only for firm matches. Clone size appears in some rows only: once, few, many, or a class for an expanded clone.

size	D	V	J	CDR3	DNA
NA	TRBD1	TRBV20-1	TRBJ1-5	CSANEGQNSNQPQHF	TGCAGTGCTAACGAGGGACAGAATAGCAATCAGCCCCAGCATTTT
once	NA	TRBV16	TRBJ1-5	CASSQGTSNTDSNQPQHF	TGTGCCAGCAGCCAAGGCACATCTAATACGGATAGCAATCAGCCCCAGCATTTT
NA	NA	TRBV20-1	TRBJ2-3	CSARGKEGVGTDTQYF	TGCAGTGCTAGAGGGAAAGAAGGGGTTGGCACAGATACGCAGTATTTT
many	NA	TRBV7-9	TRBJ1-1	CASSSPPDRQNTEAFF	TGTGCCAGCAGCTCACCCCCGGACCGACAGAACACTGAAGCTTTCTTT
NA	NA	TRBV6-6	TRBJ1-6	CASSWDIGGNSPLHF	TGTGCCAGCAGTTGGGACATCGGAGGAAATTCACCCCTCCACTTT
NA	NA	TRBV7-2	TRBJ1-5	CASSLVKDSNQPQHF	TGTGCCAGCAGCTTGGTAAAGGATAGCAATCAGCCCCAGCATTTT
NA	TRBD1	TRBV6-5	TRBJ1-3	CASSYSIQGTGNTIYF	TGTGCCAGCAGTTACTCGATACAGGGGACTGGAAACACCATATATTTT
NA	TRBD2	TRBV10-3	TRBJ2-7	CAISERTSGTLYNEQYF	TGTGCCATCAGTGAGCGAACTAGCGGGACGCTGTACAATGAGCAGTACTTC
many	NA	TRBV24-1	TRBJ2-3	CATEKGQTGTQYF	TGTGCCACGGAAAAGGGGCAGACCGGTACGCAGTATTTT
many	TRBD2	TRBV5-1	TRBJ2-3	CASSLASGRVTDTQYF	TGCGCCAGCAGCTTGGCTAGCGGGAGAGTGACAGATACGCAGTATTTT
NA	TRBD1	TRBV27	TRBJ1-1	CASSWTGGVTEAFF	TGTGCCAGCAGTTGGACAGGGGGGGTGACTGAAGCTTTCTTT
many	TRBD2	TRBV5-1	TRBJ2-1	CASSNGEGLREQFF	TGCGCCAGCAGCAACGGGGAGGGGCTGAGAGAGCAGTTCTTC
many	NA	TRBV20-1	TRBJ2-1	CSARGGGLNEQFF	TGCAGTGCTAGAGGTGGGGGTTTGAATGAGCAGTTCTTC
NA	TRBD1	TRBV6-6	TRBJ2-7	CASSTDPRTGLIGEQYF	TGTGCCAGCAGTACGGACCCCCGGACAGGGTTAATTGGGGAGCAGTACTTC
many	TRBD2	TRBV12-3/TRBV12-4	TRBJ2-1	CASIDLTSGHEQFF	TGTGCCAGCATAGACCTAACTAGCGGGCATGAGCAGTTCTTC
NA	NA	TRBV10-3	TRBJ1-2	CAISRGLGQSNYGYTF	TGTGCCATCAGTAGAGGGTTAGGGCAATCTAACTATGGCTACACCTTC
NA	NA	TRBV28	TRBJ2-1	CASSTQLNNEQFF	TGTGCCAGCAGTACACAGCTCAACAATGAGCAGTTCTTC
NA	NA	TRBV6-6	TRBJ1-2	CASSYPLTDDGYTF	TGTGCCAGCAGTTACCCCCTGACAGACGATGGCTACACCTTC
NA	TRBD2	TRBV5-1	TRBJ2-7	CASQIIAGGPYEQYF	TGCGCCAGCCAGATTATAGCGGGGGGACCCTACGAGCAGTACTTC
once	TRBD2	TRBV7-3	TRBJ2-3	CASSLTTAGGTDTQYF	TGTGCCAGCAGCTTAACAACTGCGGGGGGCACAGATACGCAGTATTTT
NA	NA	TRBV25-1	TRBJ2-3	CASSARDSADTQYF	TGTGCCAGCAGTGCCCGGGACTCCGCGGATACGCAGTATTTT
many	NA	TRBV29-1	TRBJ2-1	CSVDGTRPHPENNEQFF	TGCAGCGTTGATGGTACTAGGCCACACCCGGAAAACAATGAGCAGTTCTTC
NA	NA	TRBV18	TRBJ2-4	CANSPTLGDIQYF	TGTGCCAACTCACCGACCCTTGGGGACATTCAGTACTTC
NA	TRBD1	TRBV29-1	TRBJ2-7	CSVERPGQESREQYF	TGCAGCGTGGAACGACCGGGACAGGAAAGCCGCGAGCAGTACTTC
NA	TRBD2	TRBV28	TRBJ2-1	CASSSPSGGGNEQFF	TGTGCCAGCAGTTCACCTAGCGGGGGAGGGAATGAGCAGTTCTTC
NA	NA	TRBV5-1	TRBJ2-7	CASSLVGDSSYEQYF	TGCGCCAGCAGCTTGGTTGGTGACAGTTCCTACGAGCAGTACTTC
NA	NA	TRBV29-1	TRBJ1-2	CSVFRQENYGYTF	TGCAGCGTTTTCCGACAGGAGAACTATGGCTACACCTTC
many	TRBD2	TRBV20-1	TRBJ2-1	CSARGSGLAASGWSNEQFF	TGCAGTGCTAGAGGATCGGGACTAGCGGCCTCGGGGTGGTCGAATGAGCAGTTCTTC
NA	TRBD1	TRBV7-6	TRBJ2-7	CASSLTIAGQGYEQYF	TGTGCCAGCAGCTTAACGATCGCGGGACAGGGTTACGAGCAGTACTTC
NA	NA	TRBV4-3	TRBJ2-6	CASRDRDRSFLSGANVLTF	TGCGCCAGCAGGGACAGAGACAGAAGCTTCCTCTCTGGGGCCAACGTCCTGACTTTC
NA	TRBD1	TRBV12-3/TRBV12-4	TRBJ2-2	CASSFIMRGQGGELFF	TGTGCCAGCAGTTTTATTATGAGGGGGCAGGGCGGGGAGCTGTTTTTT